This T cell receptor beta chain originates from a study of regulatory T cells in long-lasting Graves disease. Overall study findings and caveats: Reduced TCR diversity was observed in persistent Graves' patients versus newly diagnosed patients.

Library construction for TCR beta used iRepertoire HTBI primers and Arm-PCR of CDR3 regions. TCRdb analysed the multiplex PCR reads with MiXCR anew, one entry per CDR3 protein. In the table there are nearly 350,000 distinct CDR3 sequences, 15% to 20% of which are singletons. With regard to this clonotype: As yet, its antigen is unknown.

The time point here: persistent/refractory GD, antithyroid drugs over 5 years with positive TRAb. TCR sequences were obtained from RNA taken from PBMCs. The sequencing used peripheral blood mononuclear cells (PBMCs), collected when the disease was refractory, from a patient treated with antithyroid drugs. The sequence derives from a female donor with Graves disease.

CDR3: CASSRGGGSSNQPQHF. The CDR3 nucleotides read TGTGCCAGCAGCAGAGGGGGGGGTTCAAGCAATCAGCCCCAGCATTTT. The chain employs TRBV9 and TRBJ1-5, with D possibly being TRBD1 (6 bases). The length of the CDR3 is 16 residues. Per germline, CDR1 SGDLS and CDR2 YYNGEE. Trimming stripped 4 bases from V and 1 base from J, with 15 bases between.